Below, one T cell receptor (beta chain) is given with its context. The CDR3 spans 15 residues. V lost 4 bases to trimming and J lost 8 bases; unmatched junction nucleotides: 12. Germline V gene sequence: CDR1 SGDLS, CDR2 YYNGEE. This table comes from immunoSEQ multiplex PCR, and its TCRdb copy is limited to in-frame clones, with some not included. The profile covers about 400,000 clones, with about 89% appearing a single time and about 1.2% taken by the ten largest. This entry belongs to a study of blood T cell repertoires in COVID-19. The specimen sequenced was peripheral blood. The genes are TRBV9 and TRBJ1-2, with 9 bases fitting TRBD1. This receptor was obtained from a middle-aged man with acute or convalescent COVID-19. CDR3 DNA sequence: TGTGCCAGCAGCTTCGGGACAGGGCCTTCGGCCGGCTACACCTTC. Translated, it gives CASSFGTGPSAGYTF.